A selection of T cell receptor beta chains follows, all from one sample in a study of shared clonotypes between healthy human individuals. Clones were sequenced by immunoSEQ multiplex PCR, and TCRdb holds only the in-frame ones, with some missing. Of roughly 1,800,000 clones listed, about 95% are singletons. What was sequenced was naive CD8+ T cells sorted from blood. The origin of the receptors is a young man in good health. CDR3s include the opening cysteine and the closing phenylalanine or tryptophan. The D gene is left open where the match is weak. Not all rows give a size; the values are once, few, many and, for expanded clones, a class.

abundance: NA
d_gene: TRBD1
j_gene: TRBJ2-7
v_gene: TRBV28
CDR3nt: TGTGCCAGCAGTCAGACAGGGGAGGTTGGCGAGCAGTACTTC
CDR3aa: CASSQTGEVGEQYF

abundance: NA
d_gene: NA
j_gene: TRBJ2-2
v_gene: TRBV30
CDR3nt: TGTGCCTGTCTCCCTCCGTCGGCTAGCGAGGTCGGGGAGCTGTTTTTT
CDR3aa: CACLPPSASEVGELFF

abundance: NA
d_gene: TRBD2
j_gene: TRBJ2-3
v_gene: TRBV11-2
CDR3nt: TGTGCCAGCAGCCAAGGACTAGTCGGCACAGATACGCAGTATTTT
CDR3aa: CASSQGLVGTDTQYF

abundance: NA
d_gene: NA
j_gene: TRBJ2-7
v_gene: TRBV30
CDR3nt: TGTGCCTGGAGTCAGGTCTCGTTAACCCACGAGCAGTACTTC
CDR3aa: CAWSQVSLTHEQYF

abundance: NA
d_gene: NA
j_gene: TRBJ2-2
v_gene: TRBV28
CDR3nt: TGTGCCAGCAGGCTGGGAGGGAACACCGGGGAGCTGTTTTTT
CDR3aa: CASRLGGNTGELFF

abundance: NA
d_gene: NA
j_gene: TRBJ2-5
v_gene: TRBV19
CDR3nt: TGTGCCAGTAGTGGTGGGCTAGCGTATCAAGAGACCCAGTACTTC
CDR3aa: CASSGGLAYQETQYF

abundance: NA
d_gene: NA
j_gene: TRBJ2-7
v_gene: TRBV10-1
CDR3nt: TGCGCCAGCAGTGGAAGTGCAGCGACGCCCGGCTACGAGCAGTACTTC
CDR3aa: CASSGSAATPGYEQYF

abundance: NA
d_gene: NA
j_gene: TRBJ2-3
v_gene: TRBV5-1
CDR3nt: TGCGCCAGCATGAGGGACCTGGGCACAGATACGCAGTATTTT
CDR3aa: CASMRDLGTDTQYF

abundance: NA
d_gene: TRBD1
j_gene: TRBJ2-7
v_gene: TRBV5-6
CDR3nt: TGTGCCAGCACCGAACAGGGGGCGAGGTACGAGCAGTACTTC
CDR3aa: CASTEQGARYEQYF

abundance: NA
d_gene: TRBD1
j_gene: TRBJ2-1
v_gene: TRBV6-5
CDR3nt: TGTGCCAGCAGTTTCGCCATAGGGACAGCAAATGAGCAGTTCTTC
CDR3aa: CASSFAIGTANEQFF

abundance: once
d_gene: TRBD1
j_gene: TRBJ1-2
v_gene: TRBV5-4
CDR3nt: TGTGCCAGCAGCTTTGGCCGTTTCCCGGGACAGGGGGCTCAGGACTATGGCTACACCTTC
CDR3aa: CASSFGRFPGQGAQDYGYTF

abundance: NA
d_gene: TRBD2
j_gene: TRBJ2-5
v_gene: TRBV4-1
CDR3nt: TGCGCCAGCAGCCCCCTAGCGGGGGGGCCGGAGACCCAGTACTTC
CDR3aa: CASSPLAGGPETQYF

abundance: NA
d_gene: TRBD2
j_gene: TRBJ2-1
v_gene: TRBV11-2
CDR3nt: TGTGCCAGCAGCTTATGGAGTGGGCTAGCGGGGAACAATGAGCAGTTCTTC
CDR3aa: CASSLWSGLAGNNEQFF

abundance: NA
d_gene: NA
j_gene: TRBJ1-2
v_gene: TRBV11-2
CDR3nt: TGTGCCAGCAGCGGACCGGGGGGGCATAATGGCTACACCTTC
CDR3aa: CASSGPGGHNGYTF

abundance: NA
d_gene: NA
j_gene: TRBJ2-7
v_gene: TRBV7-8
CDR3nt: TGTGCCAGCAGCTTAAGGACGGCCTACGAGCAGTACTTC
CDR3aa: CASSLRTAYEQYF

abundance: NA
d_gene: NA
j_gene: TRBJ1-1
v_gene: TRBV9
CDR3nt: TGTGCCAGCAGCGTAGGGGCAGCCGGGGTGGTGGCGTCTTCTGTAGCTTTCTTT
CDR3aa: CASSVGAAGVVASSVAFF

abundance: NA
d_gene: TRBD1
j_gene: TRBJ1-1
v_gene: TRBV9
CDR3nt: TGTGCCAGCAGCGGGACAGGGGGCACCGAAGCTTTCTTT
CDR3aa: CASSGTGGTEAFF

abundance: NA
d_gene: NA
j_gene: TRBJ2-3
v_gene: TRBV7-9
CDR3nt: TGTGCCAGCAGCTTAGACCCGGGTTCCGCCCCCCATACGCAGTATTTT
CDR3aa: CASSLDPGSAPHTQYF

abundance: NA
d_gene: NA
j_gene: TRBJ1-2
v_gene: TRBV27
CDR3nt: TGTGCCAGCAGTTTATGGACTGGGTATGGCTACACCTTC
CDR3aa: CASSLWTGYGYTF

abundance: NA
d_gene: NA
j_gene: TRBJ1-4
v_gene: TRBV9
CDR3nt: TGTGCCAGCAGCGTAGATGGGGTTGCAACTAATGAAAAACTGTTTTTT
CDR3aa: CASSVDGVATNEKLFF

abundance: NA
d_gene: NA
j_gene: TRBJ1-4
v_gene: TRBV5-5
CDR3nt: TGTGCCAGCAGCTTGGGGACAGCAACTAATGAAAAACTGTTTTTT
CDR3aa: CASSLGTATNEKLFF

abundance: NA
d_gene: TRBD1
j_gene: TRBJ2-1
v_gene: TRBV7-9
CDR3nt: TGTGCCAGCAGCTTAGACGTACAGGGGACGTACAATGAGCAGTTCTTC
CDR3aa: CASSLDVQGTYNEQFF

abundance: NA
d_gene: NA
j_gene: TRBJ1-1
v_gene: TRBV11-3
CDR3nt: TGTGCCAGCAGCTTAGCCCGGAACACTGAAGCTTTCTTT
CDR3aa: CASSLARNTEAFF

abundance: once
d_gene: NA
j_gene: TRBJ2-7
v_gene: TRBV5-1
CDR3nt: TGCGCCAGCAGCTTGAATGGCCACGAGCAGTACTTC
CDR3aa: CASSLNGHEQYF

abundance: NA
d_gene: NA
j_gene: TRBJ2-7
v_gene: TRBV6-1
CDR3nt: TGTGCCAGCGTCCAGGACAGTACCTACGAGCAGTACTTC
CDR3aa: CASVQDSTYEQYF

abundance: NA
d_gene: NA
j_gene: TRBJ1-5
v_gene: TRBV7-9
CDR3nt: TGTGCCAGCAGCTTTGGCAATCAGCCCCAGCATTTT
CDR3aa: CASSFGNQPQHF

abundance: NA
d_gene: TRBD1
j_gene: TRBJ2-3
v_gene: TRBV27
CDR3nt: TGTGCCAGCACCTCGGGGACAGTCAGCACAGATACGCAGTATTTT
CDR3aa: CASTSGTVSTDTQYF

abundance: NA
d_gene: TRBD1
j_gene: TRBJ1-2
v_gene: TRBV27
CDR3nt: TGTGCCAGCTCCGGGACAGGACCTAACTATGGCTACACCTTC
CDR3aa: CASSGTGPNYGYTF

abundance: NA
d_gene: NA
j_gene: TRBJ2-5
v_gene: TRBV13
CDR3nt: TGTGCCAGCAGCTTAGGCCTAACTAGCCAAGAGACCCAGTACTTC
CDR3aa: CASSLGLTSQETQYF

abundance: NA
d_gene: NA
j_gene: TRBJ2-5
v_gene: TRBV29-1
CDR3nt: TGCAGCGTTGAAACTGGGAGAGGGTGGGGATACCAAGAGACCCAGTACTTC
CDR3aa: CSVETGRGWGYQETQYF

abundance: NA
d_gene: TRBD2
j_gene: TRBJ2-7
v_gene: TRBV27
CDR3nt: TGTGCCAGCAGTTTTCGGGGGGGGTACGAGCAGTACTTC
CDR3aa: CASSFRGGYEQYF

abundance: NA
d_gene: NA
j_gene: TRBJ2-1
v_gene: TRBV7-2
CDR3nt: TGTGCCAGCTCCTCAGGGGGGGCCAGTGAGCAGTTCTTC
CDR3aa: CASSSGGASEQFF

abundance: NA
d_gene: NA
j_gene: TRBJ2-1
v_gene: TRBV27
CDR3nt: TGTGCCAGCAGTTTATGGGCAGGTTCCTACAATGAGCAGTTCTTC
CDR3aa: CASSLWAGSYNEQFF

abundance: few
d_gene: NA
j_gene: TRBJ1-6
v_gene: TRBV2
CDR3nt: TGTGCCAGCACTGTACCTCAGGGAATCAATTCACCCCTCCACTTT
CDR3aa: CASTVPQGINSPLHF

abundance: NA
d_gene: NA
j_gene: TRBJ1-2
v_gene: TRBV4-3
CDR3nt: TGCGCCAGCAGCCAAGATCTCACAGGTGGCTACACCTTC
CDR3aa: CASSQDLTGGYTF

abundance: NA
d_gene: NA
j_gene: TRBJ1-1
v_gene: TRBV5-1
CDR3nt: TGCGCCAGCAGCCTCGCCCCAGGGTTCACTGAAGCTTTCTTT
CDR3aa: CASSLAPGFTEAFF

abundance: NA
d_gene: TRBD2
j_gene: TRBJ2-1
v_gene: TRBV5-6
CDR3nt: TGTGCCAGCAGCTTCGGACTAGGGGAGTTCTTC
CDR3aa: CASSFGLGEFF

abundance: NA
d_gene: TRBD2
j_gene: TRBJ2-3
v_gene: TRBV7-2
CDR3nt: TGTGCCAGCAGCTTTTATGCGGGAGGGCCGACAGATACGCAGTATTTT
CDR3aa: CASSFYAGGPTDTQYF

abundance: NA
d_gene: NA
j_gene: TRBJ1-6
v_gene: TRBV27
CDR3nt: TGTGCCAGCAGTTCGGGAGGCTTCGGGAATTCACCCCTCCACTTT
CDR3aa: CASSSGGFGNSPLHF

abundance: NA
d_gene: NA
j_gene: TRBJ2-6
v_gene: TRBV10-3
CDR3nt: TGTGCCATCAGACTGGAATCTGGGGCCAACGTCCTGACTTTC
CDR3aa: CAIRLESGANVLTF